This entry describes one TCR beta chain. The antigen is undetermined. The data were obtained in a study of PD-1 blockade in classical Hodgkin lymphoma. Across the study: Patients got intravenous nivolumab 3 mg/kg every 2 weeks.

TCRdb keeps only in-frame clones here, not all; method: immunoSEQ multiplex PCR. The sample includes about 27,000 clones, 55% to 85% of them seen just once. Notes on the study in general: Whoever responded completely had baseline diversity much like that seen in newly diagnosed patients. Patients with an early start, nivolumab under 1 year after ASCT, were excluded.

Regarding time point: cycle 4 day 1 (C4D1), after more than five weeks of nivolumab. Relapses following autologous stem cell transplantation were seen in all patients, with brentuximab vedotin exposure varying. Patients reached a best response of complete response, partial response or progressive disease. The germline V gene has CDR1 SGDLS and CDR2 YYNGEE. This CDR3 region has 14 residues. The germline V and J ends were trimmed by 0 bases and 6 bases, with 9 bases remaining between them. The starting material was peripheral blood mononuclear cells (PBMCs), obtained before the fourth cycle of nivolumab. This clonotype was sampled from a human donor with classical Hodgkin lymphoma. This chain connects TRBV9 to TRBJ2-2; D might be TRBD2 (6 bases). CDR3 nucleotides: TGTGCCAGCAGCGTAGCATCTAGCGCCGGGGAGCTGTTTTTT. Its protein product is CASSVASSAGELFF.